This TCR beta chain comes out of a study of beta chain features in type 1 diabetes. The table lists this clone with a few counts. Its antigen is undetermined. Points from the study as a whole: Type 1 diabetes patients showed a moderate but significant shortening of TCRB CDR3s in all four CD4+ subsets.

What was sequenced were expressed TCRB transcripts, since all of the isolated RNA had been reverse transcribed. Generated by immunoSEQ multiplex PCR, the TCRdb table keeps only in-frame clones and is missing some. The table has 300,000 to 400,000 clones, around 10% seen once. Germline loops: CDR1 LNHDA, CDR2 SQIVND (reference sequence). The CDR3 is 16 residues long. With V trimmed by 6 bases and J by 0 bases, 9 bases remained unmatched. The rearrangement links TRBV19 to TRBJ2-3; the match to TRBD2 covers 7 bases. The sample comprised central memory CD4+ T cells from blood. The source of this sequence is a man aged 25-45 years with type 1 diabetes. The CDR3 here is CASSQRLAASTDTQYF. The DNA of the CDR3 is TGTGCCAGTAGCCAGAGACTAGCTGCTAGCACAGATACGCAGTATTTT. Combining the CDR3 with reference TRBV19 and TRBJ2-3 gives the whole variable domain DGGITQSPKYLFRKEGQNVTLSCEQNLNHDAMYWYRQDPGQGLRLIYYSQIVNDFQKGDIAEGYSVSREKKESFPLTVTSAQKNPTAFYLCASSQRLAASTDTQYFGPGTRLTVL.